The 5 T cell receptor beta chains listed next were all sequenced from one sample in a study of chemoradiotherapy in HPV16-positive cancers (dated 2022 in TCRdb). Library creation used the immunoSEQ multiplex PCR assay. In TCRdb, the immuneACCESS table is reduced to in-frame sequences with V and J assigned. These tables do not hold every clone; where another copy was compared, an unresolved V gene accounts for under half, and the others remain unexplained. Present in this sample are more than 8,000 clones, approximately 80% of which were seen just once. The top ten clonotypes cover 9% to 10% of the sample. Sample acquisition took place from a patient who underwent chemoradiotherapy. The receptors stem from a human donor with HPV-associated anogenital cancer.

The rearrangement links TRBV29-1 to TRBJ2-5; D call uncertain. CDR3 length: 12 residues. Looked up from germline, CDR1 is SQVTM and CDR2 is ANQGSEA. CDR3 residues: CTPWVHRETQYF. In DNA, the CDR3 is TGCACCCCTTGGGTCCACCGGGAGACCCAGTACTTC. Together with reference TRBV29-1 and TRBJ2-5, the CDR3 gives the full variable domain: SAVISQKPSRDICQRGTSLTIQCQVDSQVTMMFWYRQQPGQSLTLIATANQGSEATYESGFVIDKFPISRPNLTFSTLTVSNMSPEDSSIYLCTPWVHRETQYFGPGTRLLVL.

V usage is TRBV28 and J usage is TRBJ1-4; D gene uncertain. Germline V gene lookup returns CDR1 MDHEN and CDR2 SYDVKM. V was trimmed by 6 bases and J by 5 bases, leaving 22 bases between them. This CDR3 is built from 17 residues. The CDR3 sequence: CASRGSFGVSLNEKLFF. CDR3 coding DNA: TGTGCCAGCAGGGGGTCTTTTGGGGTATCCTTAAATGAAAAACTGTTTTTT.

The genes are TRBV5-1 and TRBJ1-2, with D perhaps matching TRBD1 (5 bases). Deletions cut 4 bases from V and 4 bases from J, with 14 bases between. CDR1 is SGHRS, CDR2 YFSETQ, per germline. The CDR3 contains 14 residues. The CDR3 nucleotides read TGCGCCAGCAGCCTGGGGACGGCGGGCTATGGCTACACCTTC. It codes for CASSLGTAGYGYTF.

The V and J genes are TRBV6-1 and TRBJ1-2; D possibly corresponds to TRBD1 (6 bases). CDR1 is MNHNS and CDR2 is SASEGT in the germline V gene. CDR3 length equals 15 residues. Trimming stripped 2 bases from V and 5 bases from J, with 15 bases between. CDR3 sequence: CASSEQKGGEYGYTF. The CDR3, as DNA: TGTGCCAGCAGTGAACAAAAGGGGGGGGAATATGGCTACACCTTC.

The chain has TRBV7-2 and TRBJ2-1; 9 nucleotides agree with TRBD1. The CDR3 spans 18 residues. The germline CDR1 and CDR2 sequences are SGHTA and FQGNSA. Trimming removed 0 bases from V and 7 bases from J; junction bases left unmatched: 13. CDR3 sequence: CASSLAGQGLGVRNEQFF. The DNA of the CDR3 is TGTGCCAGCAGCTTAGCGGGACAGGGTTTAGGGGTTAGGAATGAGCAGTTCTTC.